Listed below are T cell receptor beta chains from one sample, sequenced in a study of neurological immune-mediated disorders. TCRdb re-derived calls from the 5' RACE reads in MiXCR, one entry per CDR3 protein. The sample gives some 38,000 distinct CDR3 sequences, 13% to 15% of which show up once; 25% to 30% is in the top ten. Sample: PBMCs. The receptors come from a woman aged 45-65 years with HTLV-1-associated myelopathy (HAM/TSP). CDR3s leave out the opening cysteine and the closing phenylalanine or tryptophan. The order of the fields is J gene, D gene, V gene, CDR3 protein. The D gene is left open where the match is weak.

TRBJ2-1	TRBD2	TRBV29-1	SVAGGPGGGNEQF
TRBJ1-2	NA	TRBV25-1	ASRDGNYGYT
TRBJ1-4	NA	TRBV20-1	SARDFRTHNEKLF
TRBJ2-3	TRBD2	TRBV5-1	ASSMRLAGLSTDTQY
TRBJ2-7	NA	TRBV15	ATGLRYTYEQY
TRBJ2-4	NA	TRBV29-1	SVEGTVKNIQY
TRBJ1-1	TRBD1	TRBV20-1	SARDVSTGDTEAF
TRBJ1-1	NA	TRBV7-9	ASSLALGGNTEAF
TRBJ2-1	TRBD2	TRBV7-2	ASSSFKLAWNEQF
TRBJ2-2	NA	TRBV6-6	ASTWGGELF
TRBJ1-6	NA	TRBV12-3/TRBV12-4	ASTLGSNSPLH
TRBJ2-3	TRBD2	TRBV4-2	ASSHGGGGARTDTQY
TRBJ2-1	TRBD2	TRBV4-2	ASSHVGGTSGGAVYEQF
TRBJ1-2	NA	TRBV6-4	ASSPERDNYGYT
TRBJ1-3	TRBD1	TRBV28	ASSADRAGNTIY
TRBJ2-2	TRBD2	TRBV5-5	ASRSLSGGQNTGELF